The 12 T cell receptor beta chains reported below all come from one sample, sequenced in a study of regulatory T cells in long-lasting Graves disease. The time point denotes: newly diagnosed GD, antithyroid drugs for less than 3 months. Researchers made the TCR library from RNA that was extracted from PBMCs. Construction of TCR beta libraries relied on iRepertoire HTBI primers and on Arm-PCR targeting CDR3 regions. One entry per CDR3 protein results from TCRdb running MiXCR on the multiplex PCR reads. The repertoire includes more than 300,000 distinct CDR3 sequences, about a sixth of them detected once, and about a fifth sits in the top ten. Here the sequenced sample was peripheral blood mononuclear cells (PBMCs), taken at new diagnosis, from a patient treated with antithyroid drugs. The receptors originated from a female donor with Graves disease.

This clonotype was seen only a few times. The rearrangement joins TRBV6-2 or TRBV6-3 to TRBJ2-7, with unresolved D. V lost 0 bases, J lost 2 bases, and 8 bases lay in between. This CDR3 is 14 amino acids long. The germline V gene encodes CDR1 MNHEY and CDR2 SVGEGT. In nucleotides, the CDR3 is TGTGCCAGCAGTTACTCTTGCGGAGCCTACGAGCAGTACTTC. Translated, it gives CASSYSCGAYEQYF.

The rearrangement links TRBV10-3 to TRBJ1-2; 9 positions match TRBD1. Germline CDR1 and CDR2: ENHRY and SYGVKD. V lost 0 bases to trimming and J lost 2 bases; unmatched junction nucleotides: 1. This CDR3 spans 15 amino acids. CDR3 in DNA: TGTGCCATCAGTGAGTCGGACAGGGGCAACTATGGCTACACCTTC. Residues: CAISESDRGNYGYTF.

This clonotype was seen ten or more times. The CDR3 spells CASKTGSSYNEQFF. The CDR3 nucleotides read TGTGCCAGCAAGACAGGGAGCTCCTACAATGAGCAGTTCTTC. The chain employs TRBV27 and TRBJ2-1; 7 nucleotides line up with TRBD1. The CDR3 extends over 14 amino acids. Germline values: CDR1 MNHEY, CDR2 SMNVEV (reference sequence). V lost 7 bases and J lost 0; bases outside the gene matches: 3.

This clonotype was counted at least ten times. This chain links TRBV3-1 with TRBJ2-3; 8 positions match TRBD1. The germline gives CDR1 LGHDT, CDR2 YNNKEL (reference sequence). This CDR3 region has 15 residues. After removal of 4 bases from V and 3 bases from J, the junction contained 6 bases not matched to a gene. CDR3 coding DNA: TGTGCCAGCAGCCTACAGGGGGTCGGAACAGATACGCAGTATTTT. Its translation: CASSLQGVGTDTQYF.

J is TRBJ1-2 and V is TRBV13; D is unresolved. Germline assignment: CDR1 PRHDT and CDR2 FYEKMQ (reference sequence). This CDR3 contains 15 residues. V lost 4 bases and J lost 3, with 15 bases in between. For the CDR3, the DNA is TGTGCCAGCAGCTCTACTACGATTCTCGACTATGGCTACACCTTC. Amino acids: CASSSTTILDYGYTF.

At least ten counts were recorded for this clonotype. The chain uses TRBV4-3 and TRBJ2-3, with a tentative D call TRBD2 (5 bases). The CDR3 consists of 15 residues. CDR1 LGHNA and CDR2 YSLEER come from the germline V gene. V lost 0 bases, J lost 6 bases, and 13 bases lay in between. CDR3 sequence reads: CASSQESLATDTQYF. CDR3 in DNA: TGCGCCAGCAGCCAAGAGAGCCTAGCAACCGATACGCAGTATTTT.

The chain recombines TRBV20-1 with TRBJ2-1; TRBD2 matches 12 bases. The CDR3 is 14 residues long. J gave up 7 bases and V 4 bases, and 5 bases lay outside the gene matches. Germline V lookup: CDR1 DFQATT, CDR2 SNEGSKA (reference sequence). The CDR3 spells CSAITSGGINEQFF. CDR3 in DNA: TGCAGTGCTATAACTAGCGGGGGGATAAATGAGCAGTTCTTC.

This clonotype was seen many times. The V gene is TRBV14, the J gene TRBJ2-1, with 9 bases aligning to TRBD2. V gave up 0 bases and J gave up 1 base; unmatched junction bases: 4. CDR1 is SGHDN, CDR2 FVKESK, per germline. This CDR3 is 17 amino acids long. Written as DNA, the CDR3 is TGTGCCAGCAGCCAAGATAGGCTAGCGGGATCCTACAATGAGCAGTTCTTC. Protein product: CASSQDRLAGSYNEQFF.

This clonotype was detected ten times or more. The rearrangement uses TRBV11-2 and TRBJ2-7; D may correspond to TRBD1 or TRBD2 (5 bases each). This CDR3 spans 13 amino acids. Trimming took 2 bases from V and 7 from J, leaving 12 bases between them. CDR1 SGHAT and CDR2 FQNNGV come from the germline V gene. The CDR3 DNA is TGTGCCAGCAGCTTAACGGGGCTCCAGGAGCAGTACTTC. Residues: CASSLTGLQEQYF.

V and J are TRBV19 and TRBJ1-5; 7 bases align to TRBD1. Trimming took 6 bases from V and 0 from J; bases not matched to a gene: 17. The CDR3 is 19 amino acids. CDR1 and CDR2 (germline): LNHDA, SQIVND (reference sequence). The CDR3 nucleotides are TGTGCCAGTAGCCACGGCGGGGACAGCGAAGTGATTAGCAATCAGCCCCAGCATTTT. It codes for CASSHGGDSEVISNQPQHF.

This clonotype was found a few times. The rearrangement uses TRBV29-1 and TRBJ2-1; TRBD1 agrees at 7 bases. The CDR3 contains 14 residues. CDR1 is SQVTM and CDR2 is ANQGSEA in the germline V gene. V shed 7 bases and J 1 base; nucleotides not matched to a gene: 7. The CDR3 nucleotides are TGCAGCGCCCCCGGGACAGAGTCCTACAATGAGCAGTTCTTC. Its protein product is CSAPGTESYNEQFF.

At least ten counts were recorded for this clonotype. The chain joins TRBV2 to TRBJ1-1, with D tentatively TRBD1 (5 bases). CDR3 length: 11 residues. V lost 8 bases, J lost 4 bases, and 8 bases lay in between. CDR1 is SNHLY, CDR2 FYNNEI, per germline. The CDR3 region is CASGTGTEAFF. In nucleotides, the CDR3 is TGTGCCAGCGGGACGGGCACTGAAGCTTTCTTT. Supplemented by reference TRBV2 and TRBJ1-1, the full variable domain reads EPEVTQTPSHQVTQMGQEVILRCVPISNHLYFYWYRQILGQKVEFLVSFYNNEISEKSEIFDDQFSVERPDGSNFTLKIRSTKLEDSAMYFCASGTGTEAFFGQGTRLTVV.